A single sample is the source of the 5 T cell receptor beta chains below, sequenced in a study of Graves' ophthalmopathy and Graves' hyperthyroidism. Amplification targeted the TCR beta CDR3 regions, with RNA transcripts as the source material. First-round RT-PCR with HTBI primers preceded a second-round multiplex PCR. TCRdb passed the multiplex PCR reads through MiXCR, listing each CDR3 protein once. The sample shows over a million distinct CDR3 sequences, less than 45% of them seen only once. The sequencing sample was made of peripheral blood or thyroid tissue (not recorded which). The origin of the receptors is an adult man with Graves' hyperthyroidism.

This clonotype has a handful of counts. The chain combines TRBV9 with TRBJ2-7, with a tentative D call TRBD1 (6 bases). The germline V gene encodes CDR1 SGDLS and CDR2 YYNGEE. This CDR3 is 16 amino acids long. The germline V and J ends were trimmed by 1 base and 3 bases, with 17 bases remaining between them. CDR3 protein: CASSVRGGQGYYEQYF. In nucleotides, the CDR3 is TGTGCCAGCAGCGTACGTGGGGGCCAGGGGTACTACGAGCAGTACTTC.

This clonotype was detected only a few times. The rearrangement joins TRBV7-9 to TRBJ2-5; 7 positions match TRBD1. Germline V gene lookup returns CDR1 SEHNR and CDR2 FQNEAQ (reference sequence). The J segment lost 0 bases and the V segment lost 0 bases, leaving 4 bases of the junction unmatched. This CDR3 has 16 residues. CDR3 in DNA: TGTGCCAGCAGCTTAGCTCTGGGACAGAACCAAGAGACCCAGTACTTC. This codes for CASSLALGQNQETQYF.

Remarks on this clonotype: Given a much more abundant clone one base away, this may be a read error. The chain uses TRBV10-3 and TRBJ1-1; no clear D gene. The ends were cut back, 5 bases at V and 0 bases at J, with 13 bases in the middle. The length of the CDR3 is 15 residues. Per the germline V gene, CDR1 is ENHRY and CDR2 is SYGVKD. The CDR3 DNA sequence: TGTGCCATCAGTTACTCGGTTGCTATGAACACTGAAGCTTTCTTT. Its translation: CAISYSVAMNTEAFF.

In its sample, this clonotype was seen many times. The chain carries TRBV25-1 and TRBJ2-2; D is possibly TRBD2 (6 bases). This CDR3 is built from 15 residues. V shed 3 bases and J shed 7 bases, with 15 bases lying between them. Germline assignment: CDR1 MGHDK and CDR2 SYGVNS. The CDR3 loop is CASSEATARGGELFF. CDR3 in DNA: TGTGCCAGCAGTGAGGCAACAGCGCGGGGCGGGGAGCTGTTTTTT.

The V gene is TRBV27, the J gene TRBJ2-7; 11 positions match TRBD1. CDR1 and CDR2 (germline): MNHEY, SMNVEV (reference sequence). Trimming took 6 bases from V and 5 from J; bases not matched to a gene: 6. The CDR3 contains 14 residues. CDR3 nucleotide sequence: TGTGCCAGCAGCCCGGACAGGGGGCGGAACGAGCAGTACTTC. Translated: CASSPDRGRNEQYF.